Listed below are T cell receptor beta chains from one sample, sequenced in a study of cytomegalovirus exposure and HLA in healthy donors. The data were produced by immunoSEQ multiplex PCR, yet TCRdb's version contains in-frame clones alone and is incomplete. Here the sample spans under 200,000 clones, about 75% being singletons. The sample was PBMCs. Receptors originate from a male donor in good health and CMV-seropositive. The CDR3 runs from the conserved cysteine through the conserved F or W. D genes are given only for firm matches. A clone size is listed for some rows: how often the clone was seen (once, few, many), or a class if it is expanded.

v_gene	d_gene	abundance	j_gene	CDR3nt	CDR3aa
TRBV5-1	NA	NA	TRBJ2-2	TGCGCCAGCAGCCCCCAACCGGGTAATTCGAACACCGGGGAGCTGTTTTTT	CASSPQPGNSNTGELFF
TRBV10-3	NA	NA	TRBJ2-1	TGTGCCATCAGTGACTCAGGGGTCCGGAATGAGCAGTTCTTC	CAISDSGVRNEQFF
TRBV7-2	NA	NA	TRBJ1-1	TGTGCCAGCAGCTTAGTGCAGGGCAACACTGAAGCTTTCTTT	CASSLVQGNTEAFF
TRBV9	TRBD1	once	TRBJ2-7	TGTGCCAGCAGCGTAGAGGCAGGGGGCCCGCAGTACTTC	CASSVEAGGPQYF
TRBV5-6	TRBD1	NA	TRBJ2-5	TGTGCCAGCAGCTTGGCCAGGGGGCCGTTAGAGACCCAGTACTTC	CASSLARGPLETQYF
TRBV7-9	NA	NA	TRBJ1-1	TGTGCCAGCAGCTTAGAAGGGACTCTGGGCACTGAAGCTTTCTTT	CASSLEGTLGTEAFF
TRBV5-1	NA	NA	TRBJ2-3	TGCGCCAGCAGTCCTAGCACAGATACGCAGTATTTT	CASSPSTDTQYF
TRBV4-1	TRBD2	NA	TRBJ2-1	TGCGCCAGCAGCCGAGCAGCCTCGGGGGGGCTGAGCTCCTACAATGAGCAGTTCTTC	CASSRAASGGLSSYNEQFF
TRBV10-3	NA	NA	TRBJ2-1	TGTGCCATCAGGGGACTGGCTCCTTACAATGAGCAGTTCTTC	CAIRGLAPYNEQFF
TRBV6-6	NA	few	TRBJ1-5	TGTGCAATATGGGCAGCATATAGCAATCAGCCCCAGCATTTT	CAIWAAYSNQPQHF
TRBV9	TRBD1	NA	TRBJ2-7	TGTGCCAGCAGCGCCGGGGCCGGGACAGGGAACTACGAGCAGTACTTC	CASSAGAGTGNYEQYF
TRBV19	TRBD2	NA	TRBJ2-1	TGTGCCAGTGGGCAGCGGGGGGCCTACAATGAGCAGTTCTTC	CASGQRGAYNEQFF
TRBV30	TRBD1	NA	TRBJ1-3	TGTGCCTGGACCCGGGACAGGGGAACTGGAAACACCATATATTTT	CAWTRDRGTGNTIYF
TRBV6-1	NA	NA	TRBJ1-4	TGTGCCAGCAGTGAAGGTACAACTAATGAAAAACTGTTTTTT	CASSEGTTNEKLFF
TRBV27	TRBD2	NA	TRBJ2-1	TGTGCCAGCATTCGGGGTAGCGGGGGGGCCGAGCAGTTCTTC	CASIRGSGGAEQFF
TRBV7-9	NA	once	TRBJ2-3	TGTGCCAGCAGCTTAGAAGTGGGCTACAGCACAGATACGCAGTATTTT	CASSLEVGYSTDTQYF
TRBV5-1	TRBD1	NA	TRBJ2-7	TGCGCCAGCAGCTTCGGGGACAGCTCCTACGAGCAGTACTTC	CASSFGDSSYEQYF